This note documents a single T cell receptor (beta chain) sequence. Its antigen is not identified. This sample stems from a study of shared clonotypes between healthy human individuals. Study-level information: Aged 18 to 49, the donors were a couple of women and three men.

Replicate PCRs from sorted subsets contained approximately 220 ng DNA, which is approximately 30,000 T cell genomes. Original analysis: From ImmunoSEQ came sequences covering only the junction and carrying no quality scores, so filtering differed. The method was immunoSEQ multiplex PCR; TCRdb's version includes in-frame clones alone and lacks a portion of them. V, J and clone size were drawn from that table, and D and trimming were deduced from the DNA. The profile shows about 2.1 million clones, roughly 95% of them singletons. Positively selected for CCR7, the CD45RO-negative cells used as naive CD8 cells excluded terminally differentiated effector memory CD45RA+ cells. Study-wide results and caveats: Roughly 5% of naive CD4 clonotypes were shared across a handful of donors.

The sample comprised naive CD8+ T cells from PBMCs. The receptor's source is a man younger than 35 in good health. Some clones in this sample may be carry-over from other donors' samples.

In nucleotides, the CDR3 is TGTGCCATCAGTCCGACAACGGGACAGGGGGTACTGAGCTCTGGAAACACCATATATTTT. Amino acids: CAISPTTGQGVLSSGNTIYF. V gene TRBV10-3 combines with J gene TRBJ1-3, with TRBD1 matching 11 bases. Germline V CDR1 and CDR2: ENHRY, SYGVKD. V lost 5 bases to trimming and J lost 0 bases; unmatched junction nucleotides: 15. The CDR3 consists of 20 residues.